This entry is about one TCR beta chain. Deletions cut 0 bases from V and 4 bases from J, with 15 bases between. The CDR3 runs 16 residues. Germline assignment: CDR1 MNHEY and CDR2 SMNVEV (reference sequence). The data derive from a study of T cell changes during pregnancy in multiple sclerosis. TCRdb keeps only in-frame clones here, not all; method: immunoSEQ multiplex PCR. The table lists some 70,000 clones, 90% of them singletons. Material: peripheral blood, obtained in the third trimester of pregnancy. The receptor was derived from a female donor with multiple sclerosis, enrolled in a pregnancy study. V and J are TRBV27 and TRBJ1-2; weak D call: TRBD1 (5 bases). The CDR3 loop is CASSLSATDSPYGYTF. CDR3 sequence (DNA): TGTGCCAGCAGTTTATCGGCAACAGACAGCCCCTATGGCTACACCTTC.